The TCR beta chain described here comes from a study of human T cells and chemical hapten exposure. Sample time point: patch test 1, 2 weeks after DPC sensitization. The treatment denotes: therapeutic diphenylcyclopropenone sensitization with weekly scalp DPC. Via MiXCR, TCRdb re-called the RACE reads, giving one row per CDR3 protein. Among about 110,000 distinct CDR3 sequences listed, around 10% were seen once. This clonotype was observed at least ten times. The antigen remains undetermined. Regarding the study as a whole: Significantly more large CDR3 similarity clusters were formed by expanded TCRs than by controls.

The sequences come from whole blood, collected in connection with sensitization to the hapten diphenylcyclopropenone (DPC). The TCR originated in a woman in her forties with alopecia areata. Some clones in this sample may be carry-over from other donors' samples.

Here the CDR3 reads CASQGGAYNEQFF. CDR3 DNA sequence: TGTGCCAGCCAGGGGGGGGCATACAATGAGCAGTTCTTC. The V gene is TRBV12-3 or TRBV12-4, the J gene TRBJ2-1; D could derive from TRBD1 or TRBD2 (7 bases each). This CDR3 spans 13 amino acids. Trimming stripped 8 bases from V and 4 bases from J, with 12 bases between.